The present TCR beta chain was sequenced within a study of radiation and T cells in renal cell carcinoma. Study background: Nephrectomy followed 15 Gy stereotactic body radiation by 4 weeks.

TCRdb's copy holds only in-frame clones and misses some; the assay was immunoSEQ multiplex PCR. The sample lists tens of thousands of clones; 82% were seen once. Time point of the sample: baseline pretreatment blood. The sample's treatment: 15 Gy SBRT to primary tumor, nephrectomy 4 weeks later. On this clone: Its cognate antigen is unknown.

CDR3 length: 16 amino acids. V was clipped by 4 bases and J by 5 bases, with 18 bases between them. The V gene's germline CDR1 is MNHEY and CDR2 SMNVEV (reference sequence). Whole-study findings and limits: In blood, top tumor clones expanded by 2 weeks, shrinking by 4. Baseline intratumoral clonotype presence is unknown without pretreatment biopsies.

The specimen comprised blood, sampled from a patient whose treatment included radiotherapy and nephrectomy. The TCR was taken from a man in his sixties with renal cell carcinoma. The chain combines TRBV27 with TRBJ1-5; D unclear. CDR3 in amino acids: CASSSWGVQSDQPQHF. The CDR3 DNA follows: TGTGCCAGCAGTTCTTGGGGAGTGCAATCGGATCAGCCCCAGCATTTT.